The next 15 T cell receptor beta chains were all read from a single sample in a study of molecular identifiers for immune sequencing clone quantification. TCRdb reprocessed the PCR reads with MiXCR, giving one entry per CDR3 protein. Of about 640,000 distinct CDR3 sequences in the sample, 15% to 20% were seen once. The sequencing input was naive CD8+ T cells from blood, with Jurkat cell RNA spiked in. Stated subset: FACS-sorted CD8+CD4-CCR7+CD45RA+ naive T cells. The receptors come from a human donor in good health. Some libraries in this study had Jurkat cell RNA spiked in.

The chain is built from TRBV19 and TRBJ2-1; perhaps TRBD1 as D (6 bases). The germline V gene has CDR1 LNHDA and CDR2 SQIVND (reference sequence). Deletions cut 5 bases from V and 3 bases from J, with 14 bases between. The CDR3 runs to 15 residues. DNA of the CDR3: TGTGCCAGTAGTCCCACAGGGACCCTCTACAATGAGCAGTTCTTC. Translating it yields CASSPTGTLYNEQFF.

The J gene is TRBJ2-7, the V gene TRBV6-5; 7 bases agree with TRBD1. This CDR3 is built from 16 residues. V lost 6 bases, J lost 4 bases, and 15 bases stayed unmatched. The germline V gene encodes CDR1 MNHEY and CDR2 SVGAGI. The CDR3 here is CASSPIQGELWYEQYF. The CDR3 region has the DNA TGTGCCAGCAGCCCAATCCAGGGGGAATTATGGTACGAGCAGTACTTC.

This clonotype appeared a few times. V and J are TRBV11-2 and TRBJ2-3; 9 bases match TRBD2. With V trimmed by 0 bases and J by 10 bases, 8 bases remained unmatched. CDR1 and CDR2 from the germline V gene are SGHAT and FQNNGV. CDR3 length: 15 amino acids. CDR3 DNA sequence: TGTGCCAGCAGCTTAGATCCGGCGGGGGGGCGGGCGCAGTATTTT. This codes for CASSLDPAGGRAQYF.

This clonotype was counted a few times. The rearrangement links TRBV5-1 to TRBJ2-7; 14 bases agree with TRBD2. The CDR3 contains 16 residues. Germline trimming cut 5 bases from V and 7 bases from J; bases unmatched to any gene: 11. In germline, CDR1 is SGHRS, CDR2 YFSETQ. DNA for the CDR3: TGCGCCAGCAGGTCCTCTCCGGGACTAGCGGGGGTGGAGCAGTACTTC. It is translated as CASRSSPGLAGVEQYF.

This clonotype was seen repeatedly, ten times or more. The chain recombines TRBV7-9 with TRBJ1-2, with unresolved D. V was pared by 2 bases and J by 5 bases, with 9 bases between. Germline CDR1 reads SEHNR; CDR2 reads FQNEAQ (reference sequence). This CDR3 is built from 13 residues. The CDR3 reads CASSLTTTYGYTF. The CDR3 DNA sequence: TGTGCCAGCAGCTTAACAACCACGTATGGCTACACCTTC.

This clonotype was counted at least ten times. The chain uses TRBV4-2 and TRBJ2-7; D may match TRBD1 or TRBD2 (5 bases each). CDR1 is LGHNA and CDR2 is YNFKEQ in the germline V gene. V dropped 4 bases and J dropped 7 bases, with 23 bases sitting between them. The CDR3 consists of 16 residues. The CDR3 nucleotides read TGTGCCAGCAGCCCGGGACCGGGCCTGACATGGGAAGAGCAGTACTTC. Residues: CASSPGPGLTWEEQYF.

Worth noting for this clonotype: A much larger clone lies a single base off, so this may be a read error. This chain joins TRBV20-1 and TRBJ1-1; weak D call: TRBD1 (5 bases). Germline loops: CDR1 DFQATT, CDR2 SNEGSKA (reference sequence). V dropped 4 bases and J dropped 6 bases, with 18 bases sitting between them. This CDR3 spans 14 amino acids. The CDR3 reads CSATRDGSGAEAFF. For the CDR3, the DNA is TGCAGTGCTACCAGGGACGGATCCGGCGCTGAAGCTTTCTTT.

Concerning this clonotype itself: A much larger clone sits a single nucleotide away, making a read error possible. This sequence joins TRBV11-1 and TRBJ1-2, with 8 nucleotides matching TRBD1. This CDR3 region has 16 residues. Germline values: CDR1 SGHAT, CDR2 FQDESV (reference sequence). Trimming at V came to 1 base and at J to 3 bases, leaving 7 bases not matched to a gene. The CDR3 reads CASSLVPDRGDYGYTF. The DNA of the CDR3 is TGTGCCAGCAGCTTAGTCCCCGACAGGGGAGACTATGGCTACACCTTC.

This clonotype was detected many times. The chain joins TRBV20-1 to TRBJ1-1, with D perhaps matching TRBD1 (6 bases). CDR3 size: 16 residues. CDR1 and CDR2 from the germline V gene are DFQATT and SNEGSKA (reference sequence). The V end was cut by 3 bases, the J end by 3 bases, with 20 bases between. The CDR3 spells CSARETPPDSDTEAFF. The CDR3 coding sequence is TGCAGTGCTAGGGAGACGCCCCCGGACAGCGACACTGAAGCTTTCTTT.

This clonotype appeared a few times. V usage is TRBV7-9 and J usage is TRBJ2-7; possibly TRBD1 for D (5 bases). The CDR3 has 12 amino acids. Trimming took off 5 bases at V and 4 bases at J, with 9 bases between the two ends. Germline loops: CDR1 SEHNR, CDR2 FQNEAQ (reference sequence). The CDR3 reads CASSRRQYEQYF. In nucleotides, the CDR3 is TGTGCCAGCAGCCGTAGACAGTACGAGCAGTACTTC.

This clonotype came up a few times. Written as DNA, the CDR3 is TGTGCCAGCAGTTTAAAAGCGGGAAGGTACAATGAGCAGTTCTTC. Translating gives CASSLKAGRYNEQFF. The genes are TRBV27 and TRBJ2-1; the match to TRBD2 covers 7 bases. CDR3 length equals 15 residues. The germline V gene has CDR1 MNHEY and CDR2 SMNVEV (reference sequence). V was pared by 2 bases and J by 4 bases, with 5 bases of the junction left unmatched.

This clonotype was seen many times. CDR3 loop: CSVDGKQGGEQYF. Written as DNA, the CDR3 is TGCAGCGTTGACGGGAAACAGGGGGGCGAGCAGTACTTC. V gene TRBV29-1 combines with J gene TRBJ2-7; 8 positions agree with TRBD1. Trimming at V came to 3 bases and at J to 6 bases, leaving 7 bases not matched to a gene. The CDR3 extends over 13 amino acids. CDR1 and CDR2 from the germline V gene are SQVTM and ANQGSEA.

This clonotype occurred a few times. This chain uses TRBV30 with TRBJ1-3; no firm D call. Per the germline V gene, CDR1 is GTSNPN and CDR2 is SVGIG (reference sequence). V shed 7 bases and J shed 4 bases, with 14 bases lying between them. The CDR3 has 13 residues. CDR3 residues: CALDLSPGNTIYF. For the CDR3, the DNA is TGTGCCTTGGACCTCTCTCCGGGAAACACCATATATTTT.

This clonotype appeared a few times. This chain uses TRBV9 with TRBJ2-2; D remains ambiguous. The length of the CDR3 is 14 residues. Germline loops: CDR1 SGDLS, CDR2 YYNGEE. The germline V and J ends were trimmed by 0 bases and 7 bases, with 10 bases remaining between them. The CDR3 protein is CASSVGAGFGELFF. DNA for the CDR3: TGTGCCAGCAGCGTAGGGGCAGGCTTCGGGGAGCTGTTTTTT.

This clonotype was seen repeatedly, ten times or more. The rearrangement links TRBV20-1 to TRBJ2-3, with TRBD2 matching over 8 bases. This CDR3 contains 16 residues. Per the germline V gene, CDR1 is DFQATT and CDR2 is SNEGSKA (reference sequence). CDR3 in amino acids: CIVRIVERERTDTQYF. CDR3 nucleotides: TGCATTGTCCGGATCGTGGAGCGGGAGCGCACAGATACGCAGTATTTT.